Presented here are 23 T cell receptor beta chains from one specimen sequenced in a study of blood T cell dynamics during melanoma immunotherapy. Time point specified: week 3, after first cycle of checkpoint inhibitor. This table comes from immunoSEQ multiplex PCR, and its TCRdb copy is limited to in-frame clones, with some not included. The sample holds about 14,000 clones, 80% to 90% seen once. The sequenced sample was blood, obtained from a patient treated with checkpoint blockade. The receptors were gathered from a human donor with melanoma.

CDR3 nucleotide sequence: TGTGCCAGCAGCCTAGCGGGAGGGAGCTCCTACGAGCAGTACTTC. This translates into CASSLAGGSSYEQYF. This rearrangement joins TRBV5-4 to TRBJ2-7; 12 bases agree with TRBD2. This CDR3 is 15 amino acids long. V shed 4 bases and J 0 bases; nucleotides not matched to a gene: 2. Germline values: CDR1 SGHNT, CDR2 YYREEE (reference sequence).

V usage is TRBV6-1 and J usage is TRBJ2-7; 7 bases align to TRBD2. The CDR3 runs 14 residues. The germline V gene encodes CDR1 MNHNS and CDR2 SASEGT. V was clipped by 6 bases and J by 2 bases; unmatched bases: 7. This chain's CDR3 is CASRPAGFAYEQYF. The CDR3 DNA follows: TGTGCCAGCAGGCCAGCGGGATTCGCCTACGAGCAGTACTTC.

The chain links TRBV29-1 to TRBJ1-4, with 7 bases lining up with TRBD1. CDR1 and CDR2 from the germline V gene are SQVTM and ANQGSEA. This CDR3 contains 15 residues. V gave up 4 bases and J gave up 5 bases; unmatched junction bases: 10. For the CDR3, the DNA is TGCAGCGTTGGGGGGAGACAGGGAAAAAATGAAAAACTGTTTTTT. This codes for CSVGGRQGKNEKLFF.

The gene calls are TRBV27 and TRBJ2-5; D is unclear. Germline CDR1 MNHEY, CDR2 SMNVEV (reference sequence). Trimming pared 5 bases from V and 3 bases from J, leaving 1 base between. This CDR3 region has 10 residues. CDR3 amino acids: CASSKETQYF. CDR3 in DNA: TGTGCCAGCAGTAAAGAGACCCAGTACTTC.

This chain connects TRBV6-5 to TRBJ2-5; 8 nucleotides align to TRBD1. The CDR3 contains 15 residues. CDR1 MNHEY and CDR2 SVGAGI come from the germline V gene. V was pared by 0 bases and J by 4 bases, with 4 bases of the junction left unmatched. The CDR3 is CASSYSAGGGETQYF. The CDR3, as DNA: TGTGCCAGCAGTTACTCCGCAGGGGGCGGAGAGACCCAGTACTTC.

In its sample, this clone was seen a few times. The CDR3 DNA is TGTGCCAGTAGTATTACTTCTAGCGGCTACGAGCAGTACTTC. Protein sequence: CASSITSSGYEQYF. The rearrangement joins TRBV19 to TRBJ2-7, with 7 bases matching TRBD2. J lost 3 bases, V lost 3 bases, and 5 bases had no gene match. CDR1 and CDR2 (germline): LNHDA, SQIVND (reference sequence). This CDR3 is 14 amino acids long. Supplemented by reference TRBV19 and TRBJ2-7, the full variable domain reads DGGITQSPKYLFRKEGQNVTLSCEQNLNHDAMYWYRQDPGQGLRLIYYSQIVNDFQKGDIAEGYSVSREKKESFPLTVTSAQKNPTAFYLCASSITSSGYEQYFGPGTRLTVT.

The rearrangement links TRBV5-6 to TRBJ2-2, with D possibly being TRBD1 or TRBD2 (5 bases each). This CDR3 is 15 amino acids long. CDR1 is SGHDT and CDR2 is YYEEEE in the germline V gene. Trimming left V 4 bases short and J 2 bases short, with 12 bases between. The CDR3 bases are TGTGCCAGCAGCCCCGGGACGCTAAACACCGGGGAGCTGTTTTTT. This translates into CASSPGTLNTGELFF.

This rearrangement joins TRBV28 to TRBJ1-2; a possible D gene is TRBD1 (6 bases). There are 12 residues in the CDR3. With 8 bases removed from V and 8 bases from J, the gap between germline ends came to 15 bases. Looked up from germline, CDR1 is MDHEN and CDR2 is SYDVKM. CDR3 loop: CASLQGQIGYTF. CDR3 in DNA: TGTGCCAGCCTCCAAGGACAGATCGGCTACACCTTC.

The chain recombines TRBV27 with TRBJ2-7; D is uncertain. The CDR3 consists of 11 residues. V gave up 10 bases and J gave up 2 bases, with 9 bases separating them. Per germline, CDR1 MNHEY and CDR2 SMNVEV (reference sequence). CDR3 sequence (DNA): TGTGCCACCGGACCGCCCTACGAGCAGTACTTC. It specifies CATGPPYEQYF.

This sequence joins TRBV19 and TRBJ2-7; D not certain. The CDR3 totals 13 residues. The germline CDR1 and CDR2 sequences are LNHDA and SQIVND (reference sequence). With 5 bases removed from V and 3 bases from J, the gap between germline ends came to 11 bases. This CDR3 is CASSPNIGYEQYF. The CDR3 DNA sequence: TGTGCCAGTAGTCCCAACATTGGCTACGAGCAGTACTTC.

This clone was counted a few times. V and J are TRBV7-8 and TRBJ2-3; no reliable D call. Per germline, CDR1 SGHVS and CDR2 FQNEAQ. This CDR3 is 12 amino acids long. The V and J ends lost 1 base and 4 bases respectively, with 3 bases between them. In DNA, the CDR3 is TGTGCCAGCAGCTTAGTTTCAGATACGCAGTATTTT. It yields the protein CASSLVSDTQYF.

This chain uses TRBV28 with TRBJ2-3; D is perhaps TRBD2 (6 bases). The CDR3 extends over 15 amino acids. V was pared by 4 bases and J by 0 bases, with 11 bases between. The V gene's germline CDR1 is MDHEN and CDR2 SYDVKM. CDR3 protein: CASSSLAVSTDTQYF. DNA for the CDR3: TGTGCCAGCAGTTCCTTAGCGGTTAGCACAGATACGCAGTATTTT.

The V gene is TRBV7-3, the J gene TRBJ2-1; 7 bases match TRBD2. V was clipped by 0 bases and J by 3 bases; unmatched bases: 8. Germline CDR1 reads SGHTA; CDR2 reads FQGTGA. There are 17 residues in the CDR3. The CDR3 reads CASSLTLREVVYNEQFF. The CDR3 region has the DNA TGTGCCAGCAGCTTAACTCTCCGGGAGGTCGTCTACAATGAGCAGTTCTTC.

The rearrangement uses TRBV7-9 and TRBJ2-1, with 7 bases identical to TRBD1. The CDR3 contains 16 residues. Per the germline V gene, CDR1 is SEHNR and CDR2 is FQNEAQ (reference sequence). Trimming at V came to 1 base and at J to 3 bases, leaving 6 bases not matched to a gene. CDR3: CASSLGQGVNYNEQFF. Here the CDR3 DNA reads TGTGCCAGCAGCTTAGGGCAGGGGGTAAACTACAATGAGCAGTTCTTC.

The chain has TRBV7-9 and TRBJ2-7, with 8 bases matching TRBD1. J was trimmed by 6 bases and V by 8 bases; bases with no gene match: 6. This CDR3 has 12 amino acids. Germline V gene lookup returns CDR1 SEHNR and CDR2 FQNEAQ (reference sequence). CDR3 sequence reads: CASSDRVGEQYF. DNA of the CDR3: TGTGCCAGCTCGGACAGGGTAGGCGAGCAGTACTTC. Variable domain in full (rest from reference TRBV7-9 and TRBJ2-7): DTGVSQNPRHKITKRGQNVTFRCDPISEHNRLYWYRQTLGQGPEFLTYFQNEAQLEKSRLLSDRFSAERPKGSFSTLEIQRTEQGDSAMYLCASSDRVGEQYFGPGTRLTVT.

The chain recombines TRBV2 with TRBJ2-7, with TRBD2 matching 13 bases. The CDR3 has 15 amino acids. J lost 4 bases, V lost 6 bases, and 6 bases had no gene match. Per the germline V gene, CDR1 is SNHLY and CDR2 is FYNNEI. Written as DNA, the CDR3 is TGTGCCAGCAGCCCGGGACTAGCGGGGCCTTACGAGCAGTACTTC. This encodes CASSPGLAGPYEQYF. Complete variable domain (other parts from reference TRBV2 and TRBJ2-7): EPEVTQTPSHQVTQMGQEVILRCVPISNHLYFYWYRQILGQKVEFLVSFYNNEISEKSEIFDDQFSVERPDGSNFTLKIRSTKLEDSAMYFCASSPGLAGPYEQYFGPGTRLTVT.

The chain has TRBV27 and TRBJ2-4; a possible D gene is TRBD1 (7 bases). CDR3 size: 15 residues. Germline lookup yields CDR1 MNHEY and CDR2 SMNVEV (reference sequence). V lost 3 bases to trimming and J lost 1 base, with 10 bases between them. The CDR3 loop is CASSLEGAAKNIQYF. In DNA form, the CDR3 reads TGTGCCAGCAGTTTGGAGGGGGCGGCCAAAAACATTCAGTACTTC.

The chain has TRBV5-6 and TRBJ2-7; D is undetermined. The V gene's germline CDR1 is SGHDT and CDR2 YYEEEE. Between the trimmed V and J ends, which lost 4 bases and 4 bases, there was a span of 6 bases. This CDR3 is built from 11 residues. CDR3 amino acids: CASSGRYEQYF. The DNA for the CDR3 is TGTGCCAGCAGCGGAAGATACGAGCAGTACTTC.

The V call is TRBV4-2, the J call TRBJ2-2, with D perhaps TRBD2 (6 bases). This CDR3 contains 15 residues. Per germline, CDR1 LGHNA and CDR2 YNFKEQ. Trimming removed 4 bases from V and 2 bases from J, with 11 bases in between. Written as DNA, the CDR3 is TGTGCCAGCAGCCTCCGGGACTTAAACACCGGGGAGCTGTTTTTT. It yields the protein CASSLRDLNTGELFF.

The CDR3 region is CASSLSAVYGYTF. The CDR3 DNA is TGTGCCAGCAGCTTATCTGCAGTCTATGGCTACACCTTC. This rearrangement joins TRBV7-3 to TRBJ1-2; no definite D call. Germline V CDR1 and CDR2: SGHTA, FQGTGA. V was pared by 2 bases and J by 4 bases, with 8 bases between. This CDR3 is 13 amino acids long.

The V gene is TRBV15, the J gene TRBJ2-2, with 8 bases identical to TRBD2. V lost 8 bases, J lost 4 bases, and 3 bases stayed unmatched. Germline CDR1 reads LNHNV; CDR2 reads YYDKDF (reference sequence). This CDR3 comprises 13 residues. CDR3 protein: CATGAGVTGELFF. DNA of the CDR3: TGTGCCACCGGAGCGGGAGTCACCGGGGAGCTGTTTTTT.

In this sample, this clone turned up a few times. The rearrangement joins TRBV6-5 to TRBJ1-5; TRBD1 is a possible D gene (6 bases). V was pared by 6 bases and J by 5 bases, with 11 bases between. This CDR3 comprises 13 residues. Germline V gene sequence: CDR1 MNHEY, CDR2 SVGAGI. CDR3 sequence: CASRPPGDQPQHF. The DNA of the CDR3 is TGTGCCAGCAGGCCTCCAGGGGATCAGCCCCAGCATTTT.

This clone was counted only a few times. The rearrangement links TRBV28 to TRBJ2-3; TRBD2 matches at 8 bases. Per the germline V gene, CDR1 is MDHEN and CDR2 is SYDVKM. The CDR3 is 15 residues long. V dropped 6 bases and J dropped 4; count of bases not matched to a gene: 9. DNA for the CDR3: TGTGCCAGCAGCCTGAGCGGGAGCGGCTCAGATACGCAGTATTTT. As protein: CASSLSGSGSDTQYF.